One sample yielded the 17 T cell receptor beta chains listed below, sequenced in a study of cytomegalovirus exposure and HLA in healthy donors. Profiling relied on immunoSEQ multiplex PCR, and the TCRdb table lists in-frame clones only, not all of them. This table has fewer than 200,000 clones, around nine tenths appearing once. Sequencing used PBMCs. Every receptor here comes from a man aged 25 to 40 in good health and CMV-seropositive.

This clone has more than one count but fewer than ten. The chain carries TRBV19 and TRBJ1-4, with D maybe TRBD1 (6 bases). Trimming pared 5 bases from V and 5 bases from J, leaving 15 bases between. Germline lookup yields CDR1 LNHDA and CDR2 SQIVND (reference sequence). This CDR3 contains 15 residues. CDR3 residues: CASSAHRDENEKLFF. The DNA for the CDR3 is TGTGCCAGTAGTGCCCACAGGGACGAGAATGAAAAACTGTTTTTT.

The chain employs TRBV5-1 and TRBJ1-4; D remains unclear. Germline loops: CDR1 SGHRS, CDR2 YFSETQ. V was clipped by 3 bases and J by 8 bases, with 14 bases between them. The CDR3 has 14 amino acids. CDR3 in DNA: TGCGCCAGCAGCTCGACGCTGGTTGACGAAAAACTGTTTTTT. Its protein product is CASSSTLVDEKLFF.

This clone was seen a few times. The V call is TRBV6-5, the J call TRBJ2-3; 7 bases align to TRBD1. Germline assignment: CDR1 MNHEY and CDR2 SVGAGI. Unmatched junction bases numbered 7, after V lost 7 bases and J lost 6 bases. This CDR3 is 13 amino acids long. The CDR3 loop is CASKQGNKDTQYF. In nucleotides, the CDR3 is TGTGCCAGCAAACAGGGGAATAAGGATACGCAGTATTTT.

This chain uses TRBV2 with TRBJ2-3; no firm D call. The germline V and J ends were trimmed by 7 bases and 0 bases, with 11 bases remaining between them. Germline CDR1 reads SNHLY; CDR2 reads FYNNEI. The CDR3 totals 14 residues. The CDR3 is CASNPALSTDTQYF. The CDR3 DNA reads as TGTGCCAGCAACCCTGCGCTCAGCACAGATACGCAGTATTTT.

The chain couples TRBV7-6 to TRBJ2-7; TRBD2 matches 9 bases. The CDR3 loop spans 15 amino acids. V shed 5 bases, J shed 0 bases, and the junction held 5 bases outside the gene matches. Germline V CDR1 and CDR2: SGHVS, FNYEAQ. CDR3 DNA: TGTGCCAGCAGCCGGACTAGCGAGGGCTCCTACGAGCAGTACTTC. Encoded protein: CASSRTSEGSYEQYF.

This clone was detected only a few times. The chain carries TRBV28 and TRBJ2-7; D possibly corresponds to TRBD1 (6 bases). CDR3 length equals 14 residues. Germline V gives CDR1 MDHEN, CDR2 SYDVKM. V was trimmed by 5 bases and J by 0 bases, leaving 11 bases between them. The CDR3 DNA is TGTGCCAGCAGTACCGAGACAGGCTCCTACGAGCAGTACTTC. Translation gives CASSTETGSYEQYF.

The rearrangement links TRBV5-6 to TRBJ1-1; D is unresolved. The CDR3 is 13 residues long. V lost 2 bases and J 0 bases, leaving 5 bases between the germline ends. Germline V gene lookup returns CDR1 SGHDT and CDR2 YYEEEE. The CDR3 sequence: CASSFTVNTEAFF. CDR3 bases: TGTGCCAGCAGCTTTACAGTGAACACTGAAGCTTTCTTT.

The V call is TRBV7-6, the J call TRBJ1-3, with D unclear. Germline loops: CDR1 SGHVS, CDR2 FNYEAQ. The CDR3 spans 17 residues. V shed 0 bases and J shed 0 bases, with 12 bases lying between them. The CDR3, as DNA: TGTGCCAGCAGCTTAGCGCTCTCTCGCTCCTCTGGAAACACCATATATTTT. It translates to CASSLALSRSSGNTIYF.

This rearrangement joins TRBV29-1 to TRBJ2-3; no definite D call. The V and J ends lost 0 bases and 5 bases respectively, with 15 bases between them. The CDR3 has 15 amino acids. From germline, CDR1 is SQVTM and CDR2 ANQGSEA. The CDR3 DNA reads TGCAGCGTTGAAGAAACTGCCGTTCAACAAGATACGCAGTATTTT. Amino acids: CSVEETAVQQDTQYF.

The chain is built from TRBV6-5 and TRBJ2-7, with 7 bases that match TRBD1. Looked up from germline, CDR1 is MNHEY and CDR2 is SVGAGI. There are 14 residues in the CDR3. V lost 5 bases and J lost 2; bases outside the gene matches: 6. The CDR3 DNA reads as TGTGCCAGCAGTATGCAGGGGGACGCCTACGAGCAGTACTTC. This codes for CASSMQGDAYEQYF.

CDR3: CASSTGQVDNEQFF. The CDR3 coding sequence is TGCGCCAGCAGCACGGGACAGGTAGACAATGAGCAGTTCTTC. The chain uses TRBV5-1 and TRBJ2-1, with 8 bases lining up with TRBD1. Germline trimming cut 4 bases from V and 5 bases from J; bases unmatched to any gene: 5. CDR3 size: 14 residues. Germline V gene sequence: CDR1 SGHRS, CDR2 YFSETQ.

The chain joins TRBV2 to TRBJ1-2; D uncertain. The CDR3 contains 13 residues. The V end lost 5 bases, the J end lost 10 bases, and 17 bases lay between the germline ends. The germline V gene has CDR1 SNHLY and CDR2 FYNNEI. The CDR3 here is CASSSSLNWDYTF. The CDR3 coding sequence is TGTGCCAGCAGTTCTAGTCTAAACTGGGACTACACCTTC.

The CDR3 nucleotides read TGTGCCAGCAGCGCCGACAACCCCTACGAGCAGTACTTC. This gives the protein CASSADNPYEQYF. The chain links TRBV7-6 to TRBJ2-7; D not resolved. Germline CDR1 SGHVS, CDR2 FNYEAQ. V was cut by 5 bases and J by 2 bases, with 10 bases left in between. The CDR3 sequence is 13 residues long.

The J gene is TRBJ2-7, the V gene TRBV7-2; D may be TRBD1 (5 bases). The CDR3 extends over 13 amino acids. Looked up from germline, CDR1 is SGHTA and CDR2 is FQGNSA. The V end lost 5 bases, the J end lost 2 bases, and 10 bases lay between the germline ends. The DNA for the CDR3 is TGTGCCAGCAGCCGACAGCCGACCTACGAGCAGTACTTC. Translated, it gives CASSRQPTYEQYF.

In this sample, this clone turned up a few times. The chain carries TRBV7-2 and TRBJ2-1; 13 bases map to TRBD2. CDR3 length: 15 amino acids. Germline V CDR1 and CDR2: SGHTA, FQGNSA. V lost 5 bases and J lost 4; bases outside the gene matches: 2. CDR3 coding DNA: TGTGCCAGCAGCCGGGGACTAGCGGGGTACAATGAGCAGTTCTTC. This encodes CASSRGLAGYNEQFF.

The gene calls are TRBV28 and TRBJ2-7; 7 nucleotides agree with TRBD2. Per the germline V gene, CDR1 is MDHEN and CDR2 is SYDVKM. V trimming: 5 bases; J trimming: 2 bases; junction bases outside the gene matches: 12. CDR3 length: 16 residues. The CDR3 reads CASSPRWTRSAYEQYF. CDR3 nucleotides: TGTGCCAGCAGTCCAAGATGGACTAGGTCGGCCTACGAGCAGTACTTC.

Written as DNA, the CDR3 is TGTGCCAGCAGCCCGTCTGGGTTTGGAGGCTACACCTTC. Translated, it gives CASSPSGFGGYTF. The chain uses TRBV7-9 and TRBJ1-2; D is undetermined. The CDR3 length is 13 residues. CDR1 is SEHNR, CDR2 FQNEAQ, per germline (reference sequence). With 5 bases removed from V and 8 bases from J, the gap between germline ends came to 15 bases.